This TCR beta chain comes out of a study of blood T cell repertoires in COVID-19. In the original analysis: Reference gene primer amplification yielded estimated nucleated cell counts. Only in-frame clones appear in the TCRdb table, and some are missing; sequencing was by immunoSEQ multiplex PCR. The DNA was the basis for D and trimming; V, J and clone size are from that table. This table holds over 100,000 clones, roughly 85% found once. Germline lookup yields CDR1 SGHVS and CDR2 FNYEAQ. This CDR3 comprises 15 residues. The junction had 5 bases not matched to a gene; V was cut back by 7 bases and J by 0 bases.

V usage is TRBV7-6 and J usage is TRBJ1-3, with 8 positions matching TRBD1. This TCR was sampled from a man at least 80 years old with acute or convalescent COVID-19. The sequencing input was peripheral blood. The CDR3 protein is CASTRTGTSGNTIYF. CDR3 in DNA: TGTGCCAGCACCAGGACAGGGACCTCTGGAAACACCATATATTTT.